The 15 T cell receptor beta chains below were found in one sample sequenced in a study of T cell changes during pregnancy in multiple sclerosis. Measured with immunoSEQ multiplex PCR; TCRdb has only the in-frame clones, and not every one. The sample includes approximately 46,000 clones, more than 85% of them seen just once. The sample consisted of CD8+ T cells from peripheral blood mononuclear cells, taken after pregnancy. Receptor source: a female donor with multiple sclerosis, enrolled in a pregnancy study.

V is TRBV18 and J is TRBJ2-7, with 9 nucleotides matching TRBD1. This CDR3 contains 15 residues. Losses at the gene ends were 6 bases for V and 4 bases for J; bases not matched to a gene: 10. Per germline, CDR1 KGHSH and CDR2 LQKENI. The CDR3 DNA reads TGTGCCAGCTCTGAGGGGGACAGGGCCTTATACGAGCAGTACTTC. It specifies CASSEGDRALYEQYF.

This chain uses TRBV4-3 with TRBJ1-2; 9 positions agree with TRBD1. The germline gives CDR1 LGHNA, CDR2 YSLEER. The CDR3 runs 13 residues. Trimming took 6 bases from V and 9 from J; bases not matched to a gene: 8. CDR3 nucleotide sequence: TGCGCCAGCAGAGGCAAGGGACAGGGTCGCTACACCTTC. Translation gives CASRGKGQGRYTF.

The chain carries TRBV19 and TRBJ2-1, with 11 bases lining up with TRBD2. Germline V gene sequence: CDR1 LNHDA, CDR2 SQIVND (reference sequence). V shed 2 bases and J 2 bases; nucleotides not matched to a gene: 5. The CDR3 is 17 residues long. The CDR3 is CASSISISGGAYNEQFF. The CDR3 DNA follows: TGTGCCAGTAGTATATCCATTAGCGGGGGGGCCTACAATGAGCAGTTCTTC.

In the case of this clone: Relative to the germline gene, one junction end is altered; a read error may explain this. The V and J genes are TRBV19 and TRBJ1-3, with 7 bases fitting TRBD1. CDR1 is LNHDA, CDR2 SQIVND, per germline (reference sequence). The CDR3 length is 14 residues. The CDR3 here is CASSINSHEPGTDF. Here the CDR3 DNA reads TGTGCCAGTAGTATCAATAGTCATGAACCCGGGACAGATTTT. The full variable domain, its missing parts supplied by reference TRBV19 and TRBJ1-3, is DGGITQSPKYLFRKEGQNVTLSCEQNLNHDAMYWYRQDPGQGLRLIYYSQIVNDFQKGDIAEGYSVSREKKESFPLTVTSAQKNPTAFYLCASSINSHEPGTDFGEGSWLTVV.

This chain links TRBV6-6 with TRBJ2-4; 8 bases fit TRBD1. This CDR3 comprises 12 residues. Trimming at V came to 1 base and at J to 15 bases, leaving 5 bases not matched to a gene. Germline CDR1 is MNHNY and CDR2 is SVGAGI (reference sequence). The CDR3: CASSYLGQGLYF. The CDR3 nucleotides are TGTGCCAGCAGTTACTTAGGACAGGGATTGTACTTC.

The chain has TRBV4-1 and TRBJ2-7; D ambiguous. CDR1 MGHRA and CDR2 YSYEKL come from the germline V gene. The CDR3 is made up of 16 amino acids. The V and J ends lost 4 bases and 0 bases respectively, with 16 bases between them. DNA for the CDR3: TGCGCCAGCAGCCCGGCAGGATTTTTGAGCTCCTACGAGCAGTACTTC. It translates to CASSPAGFLSSYEQYF.

The genes are TRBV15 and TRBJ2-6, with TRBD1 identical over 8 bases. This CDR3 spans 16 amino acids. V lost 2 bases and J lost 4; bases outside the gene matches: 4. Germline-derived CDR1 and CDR2 are LNHNV and YYDKDF (reference sequence). The chain's CDR3 is CATSRRQGTGANVLTF. The CDR3 nucleotides read TGTGCCACCAGCAGACGACAGGGGACCGGGGCCAACGTCCTGACTTTC.

This chain uses TRBV27 with TRBJ2-7; TRBD1 matches 12 bases. J lost 3 bases, V lost 5 bases, and 5 bases had no gene match. This CDR3 region has 15 residues. Germline CDR1 and CDR2: MNHEY and SMNVEV (reference sequence). The CDR3 region has the DNA TGTGCCAGCAGTCCGGGACAGGGGGCTGGCTACGAGCAGTACTTC. Translating gives CASSPGQGAGYEQYF.

The chain couples TRBV2 to TRBJ2-7, with 7 bases that match TRBD2. This CDR3 has 13 residues. Germline-derived CDR1 and CDR2 are SNHLY and FYNNEI. J gave up 6 bases and V 2 bases, and 4 bases lay outside the gene matches. Here the CDR3 DNA reads TGTGCCAGCAGTGAACTTTGGGGGGGCGAGCAGTACTTC. Translated, it gives CASSELWGGEQYF.

The chain carries TRBV7-2 and TRBJ2-3, with 10 bases matching TRBD1. The CDR3 sequence is 17 residues long. V trimming: 7 bases; J trimming: 4 bases; junction bases outside the gene matches: 14. The germline V gene encodes CDR1 SGHTA and CDR2 FQGNSA. CDR3 in amino acids: CASISLPGQGLADTQYF. The CDR3 coding sequence is TGTGCCAGCATCTCGTTGCCGGGACAGGGGTTAGCAGATACGCAGTATTTT. Together with reference TRBV7-2 and TRBJ2-3, the CDR3 gives the full variable domain: GAGVSQSPSNKVTEKGKDVELRCDPISGHTALYWYRQSLGQGLEFLIYFQGNSAPDKSGLPSDRFSAERTGGSVSTLTIQRTQQEDSAVYLCASISLPGQGLADTQYFGPGTRLTVL.

This chain links TRBV2 with TRBJ1-1, with TRBD1 matching 7 bases. CDR1 and CDR2 (germline): SNHLY, FYNNEI. The CDR3 has 15 residues. Unmatched junction bases numbered 14, after V lost 6 bases and J lost 7 bases. CDR3 region: CASSRAETGLVEAFF. CDR3 coding DNA: TGTGCCAGCAGCAGAGCCGAGACAGGGTTGGTTGAAGCTTTCTTT.

This rearrangement joins TRBV19 to TRBJ1-1, with 9 bases identical to TRBD1. Per germline, CDR1 LNHDA and CDR2 SQIVND (reference sequence). The V gene end was trimmed by 6 bases and the J gene end by 4 bases; junction bases not matched to a gene: 6. The CDR3 loop spans 14 amino acids. The CDR3 DNA is TGTGCCAGTAGGAGGGACAGGGAGAGCACTGAAGCTTTCTTT. Amino acid sequence: CASRRDRESTEAFF.

A single count supports this clone. The J gene is TRBJ2-1, the V gene TRBV27; 7 bases line up with TRBD2. V shed 5 bases, J shed 1 base, and the junction held 5 bases outside the gene matches. This CDR3 has 15 amino acids. Germline-derived CDR1 and CDR2 are MNHEY and SMNVEV (reference sequence). CDR3 residues: CASSPLATSYNEQFF. The CDR3 DNA reads TGTGCCAGCAGTCCACTAGCGACTTCCTACAATGAGCAGTTCTTC.

This clone was counted a few times. The chain carries TRBV6-6 and TRBJ2-7, with D possibly matching TRBD1 (6 bases). Germline CDR1 reads MNHNY; CDR2 reads SVGAGI (reference sequence). Trimming took 2 bases from V and 3 from J, leaving 11 bases between them. This CDR3 has 14 residues. CDR3 sequence (DNA): TGTGCCAGCAGTTACGTGCGACAGGACTACGAGCAGTACTTC. Amino acid sequence: CASSYVRQDYEQYF.

This clone was seen just once. This sequence joins TRBV25-1 and TRBJ2-3; no firm D call. V was pared by 3 bases and J by 4 bases, with 14 bases between. Germline CDR1 reads MGHDK; CDR2 reads SYGVNS. The CDR3 is 15 residues long. CDR3 coding DNA: TGTGCCAGCAGTGATAATTTGAGGTTCCCAGATACGCAGTATTTT. Protein product: CASSDNLRFPDTQYF.